This T cell receptor (beta chain) was captured by sequencing in a study of blood T cell repertoires in COVID-19. Overall study: COVID-19 samples collected from the United States, Italy and Spain covered acute and convalescent phases. PBMCs, B-cell-depleted T cells, or T cells were the source of the cDNA or gDNA that made up the material.

How the authors handled the data: How many nucleated cells were present was estimated from reference gene primer amplification. Libraries were prepared by immunoSEQ multiplex PCR; TCRdb keeps only in-frame clonotypes and omits some of them. V and J calls and clone size come straight from that table; D and trimming were deduced from the DNA. The data contain tens of thousands of clones, roughly 90% of them singletons. Sequencing was carried out using peripheral blood. This receptor was identified in a human donor in a cohort sampled during active COVID-19.

The CDR3 region is CASSPPQGNGYTF. The CDR3 DNA reads TGCGCCAGCAGCCCGCCCCAGGGAAATGGCTACACCTTC. This chain joins TRBV4-3 and TRBJ1-2; tentatively, D is TRBD1 (5 bases). CDR1 LGHNA and CDR2 YSLEER come from the germline V gene. CDR3 length equals 13 residues. V lost 4 bases, J lost 6 bases, and 12 bases lay in between.